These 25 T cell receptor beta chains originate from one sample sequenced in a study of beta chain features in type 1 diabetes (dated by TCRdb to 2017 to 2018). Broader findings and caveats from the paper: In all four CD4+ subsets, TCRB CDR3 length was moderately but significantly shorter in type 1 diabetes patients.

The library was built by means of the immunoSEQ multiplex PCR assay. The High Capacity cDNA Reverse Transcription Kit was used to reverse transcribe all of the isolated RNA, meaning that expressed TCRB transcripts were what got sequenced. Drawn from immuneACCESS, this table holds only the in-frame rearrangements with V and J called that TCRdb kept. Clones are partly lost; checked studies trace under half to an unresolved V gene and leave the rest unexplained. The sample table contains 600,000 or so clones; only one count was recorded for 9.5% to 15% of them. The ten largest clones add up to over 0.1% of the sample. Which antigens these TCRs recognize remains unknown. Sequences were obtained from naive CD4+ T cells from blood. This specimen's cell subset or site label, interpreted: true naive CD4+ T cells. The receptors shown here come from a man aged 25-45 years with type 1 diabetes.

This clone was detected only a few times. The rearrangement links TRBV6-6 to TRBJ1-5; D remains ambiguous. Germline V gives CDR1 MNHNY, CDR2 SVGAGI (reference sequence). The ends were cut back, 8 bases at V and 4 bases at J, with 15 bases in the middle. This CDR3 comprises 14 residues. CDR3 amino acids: CASLREPTNQPQHF. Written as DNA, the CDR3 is TGTGCCAGCTTACGAGAACCAACGAATCAGCCCCAGCATTTT.

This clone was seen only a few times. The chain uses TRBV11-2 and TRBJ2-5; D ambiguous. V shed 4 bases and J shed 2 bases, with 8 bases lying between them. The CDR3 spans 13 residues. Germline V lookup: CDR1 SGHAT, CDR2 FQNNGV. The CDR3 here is CASSSPRQETQYF. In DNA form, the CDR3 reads TGTGCCAGCAGCTCCCCCAGGCAAGAGACCCAGTACTTC. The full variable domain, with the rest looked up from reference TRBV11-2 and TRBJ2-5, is EAGVAQSPRYKIIEKRQSVAFWCNPISGHATLYWYQQILGQGPKLLIQFQNNGVVDDSQLPKDRFSAERLKGVDSTLKIQPAKLEDSAVYLCASSSPRQETQYFGPGTRLLVL.

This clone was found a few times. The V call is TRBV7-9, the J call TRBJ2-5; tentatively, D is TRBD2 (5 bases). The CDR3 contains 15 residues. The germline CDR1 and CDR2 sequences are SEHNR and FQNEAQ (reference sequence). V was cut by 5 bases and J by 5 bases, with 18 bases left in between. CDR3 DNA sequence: TGTGCCAGCAGCCCAGAGGGAACTTCGGGGGAGACCCAGTACTTC. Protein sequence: CASSPEGTSGETQYF.

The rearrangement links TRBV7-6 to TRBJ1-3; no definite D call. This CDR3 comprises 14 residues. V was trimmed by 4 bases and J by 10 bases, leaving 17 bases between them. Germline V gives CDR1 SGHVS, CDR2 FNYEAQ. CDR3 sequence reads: CASSYSPQARTIYF. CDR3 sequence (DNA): TGTGCCAGCAGCTACTCTCCCCAGGCGAGGACCATATATTTT.

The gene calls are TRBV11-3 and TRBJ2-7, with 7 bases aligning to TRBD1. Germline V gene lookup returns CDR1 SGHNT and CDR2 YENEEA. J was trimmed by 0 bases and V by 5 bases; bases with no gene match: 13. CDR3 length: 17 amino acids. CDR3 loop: CASSKGTGVRRSYEQYF. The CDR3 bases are TGTGCCAGCAGCAAGGGAACAGGGGTCCGTCGCTCCTACGAGCAGTACTTC.

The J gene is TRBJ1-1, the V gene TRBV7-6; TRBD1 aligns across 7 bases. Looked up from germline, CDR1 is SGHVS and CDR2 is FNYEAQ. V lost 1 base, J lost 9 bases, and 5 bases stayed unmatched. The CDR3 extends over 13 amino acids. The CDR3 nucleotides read TGTGCCAGCAGCTTAGATCTGACAGGGAAAGCTTTCTTT. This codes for CASSLDLTGKAFF.

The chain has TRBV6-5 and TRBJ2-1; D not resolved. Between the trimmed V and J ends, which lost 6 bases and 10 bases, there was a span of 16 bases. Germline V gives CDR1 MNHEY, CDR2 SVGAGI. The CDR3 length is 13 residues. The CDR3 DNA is TGTGCCAGCAGCTCCCTAGTCCGGATGGAGCAGTTCTTC. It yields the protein CASSSLVRMEQFF.

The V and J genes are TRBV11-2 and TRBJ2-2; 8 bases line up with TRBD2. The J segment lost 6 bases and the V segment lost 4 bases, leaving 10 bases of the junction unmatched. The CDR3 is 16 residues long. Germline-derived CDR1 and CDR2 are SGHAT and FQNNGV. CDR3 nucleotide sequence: TGTGCCAGCAGCTCCTCCGGGACTAGTTTCGCCGGGGAGCTGTTTTTT. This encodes CASSSSGTSFAGELFF.

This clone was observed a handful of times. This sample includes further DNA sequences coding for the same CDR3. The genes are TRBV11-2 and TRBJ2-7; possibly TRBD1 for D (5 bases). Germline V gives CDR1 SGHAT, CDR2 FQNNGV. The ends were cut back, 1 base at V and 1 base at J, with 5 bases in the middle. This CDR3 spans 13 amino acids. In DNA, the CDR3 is TGTGCCAGCAGCTTAGCAGGGTCCTACGAGCAGTACTTC. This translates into CASSLAGSYEQYF.

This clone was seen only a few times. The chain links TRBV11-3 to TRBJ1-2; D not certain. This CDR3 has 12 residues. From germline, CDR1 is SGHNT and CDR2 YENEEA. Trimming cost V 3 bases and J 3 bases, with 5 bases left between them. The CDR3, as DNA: TGTGCCAGCAGCTTCGGGGACTATGGCTACACCTTC. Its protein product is CASSFGDYGYTF.

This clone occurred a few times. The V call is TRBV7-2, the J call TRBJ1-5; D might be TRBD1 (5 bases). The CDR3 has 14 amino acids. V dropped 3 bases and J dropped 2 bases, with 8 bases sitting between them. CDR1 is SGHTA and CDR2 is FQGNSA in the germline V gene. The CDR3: CASSFSRGNQPQHF. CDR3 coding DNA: TGTGCCAGCAGCTTTAGCAGGGGCAATCAGCCCCAGCATTTT.

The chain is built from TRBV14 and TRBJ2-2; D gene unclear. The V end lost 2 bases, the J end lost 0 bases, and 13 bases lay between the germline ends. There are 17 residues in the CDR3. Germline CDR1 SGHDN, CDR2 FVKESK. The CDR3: CASSQMAANPNTGELFF. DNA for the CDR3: TGTGCCAGCAGCCAAATGGCGGCAAACCCGAACACCGGGGAGCTGTTTTTT.

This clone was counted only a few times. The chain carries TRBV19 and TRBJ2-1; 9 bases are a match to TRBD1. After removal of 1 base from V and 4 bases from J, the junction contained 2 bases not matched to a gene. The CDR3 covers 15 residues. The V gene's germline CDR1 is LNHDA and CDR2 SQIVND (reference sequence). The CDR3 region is CASSIGDREYNEQFF. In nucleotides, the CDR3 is TGTGCCAGTAGTATAGGGGACAGGGAGTACAATGAGCAGTTCTTC.

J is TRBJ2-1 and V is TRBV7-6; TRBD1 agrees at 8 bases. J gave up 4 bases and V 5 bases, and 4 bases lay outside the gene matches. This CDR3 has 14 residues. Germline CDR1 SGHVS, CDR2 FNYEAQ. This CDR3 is CASSLDRGYNEQFF. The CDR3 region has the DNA TGTGCCAGCAGCCTCGACAGGGGATACAATGAGCAGTTCTTC. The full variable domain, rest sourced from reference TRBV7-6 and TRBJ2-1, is GAGVSQSPRYKVTKRGQDVALRCDPISGHVSLYWYRQALGQGPEFLTYFNYEAQQDKSGLPNDRFSAERPEGSISTLTIQRTEQRDSAMYRCASSLDRGYNEQFFGPGTRLTVL.

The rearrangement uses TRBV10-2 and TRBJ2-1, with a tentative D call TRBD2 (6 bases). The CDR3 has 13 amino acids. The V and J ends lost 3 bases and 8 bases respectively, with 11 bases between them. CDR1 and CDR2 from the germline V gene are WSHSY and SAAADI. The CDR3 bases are TGCGCCAGCAGTGACCAACGGAGGGATGAGCAGTTCTTC. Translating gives CASSDQRRDEQFF.

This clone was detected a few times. The CDR3 loop is CASSNYGEANYGYTF. As DNA, the CDR3 is TGTGCCAGCAGCAACTACGGGGAGGCTAACTATGGCTACACCTTC. The chain links TRBV11-3 to TRBJ1-2; D unclear. The CDR3 runs to 15 residues. Trimming shortened V by 5 bases and J by 0 bases, and 13 bases separated the two germline ends. Per germline, CDR1 SGHNT and CDR2 YENEEA.

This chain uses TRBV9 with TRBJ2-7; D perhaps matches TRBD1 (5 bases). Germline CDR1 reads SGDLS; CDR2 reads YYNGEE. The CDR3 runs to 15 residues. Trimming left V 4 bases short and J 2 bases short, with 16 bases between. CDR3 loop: CASSPRAGIPYEQYF. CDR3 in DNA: TGTGCCAGCAGCCCCCGGGCAGGGATCCCCTACGAGCAGTACTTC.

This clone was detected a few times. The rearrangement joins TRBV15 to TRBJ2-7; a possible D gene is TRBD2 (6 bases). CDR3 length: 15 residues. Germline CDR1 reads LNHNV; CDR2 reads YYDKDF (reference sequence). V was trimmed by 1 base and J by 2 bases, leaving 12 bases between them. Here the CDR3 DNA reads TGTGCCACCAGCAGAGGGGGGGACTTAGCCTACGAGCAGTACTTC. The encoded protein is CATSRGGDLAYEQYF.

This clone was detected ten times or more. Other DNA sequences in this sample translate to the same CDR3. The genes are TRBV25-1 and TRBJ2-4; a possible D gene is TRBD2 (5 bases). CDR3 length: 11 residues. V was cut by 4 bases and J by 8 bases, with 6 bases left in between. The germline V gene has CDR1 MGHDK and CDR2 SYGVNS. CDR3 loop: CASSVGDIQYF. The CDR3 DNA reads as TGTGCCAGCAGTGTCGGGGACATTCAGTACTTC.

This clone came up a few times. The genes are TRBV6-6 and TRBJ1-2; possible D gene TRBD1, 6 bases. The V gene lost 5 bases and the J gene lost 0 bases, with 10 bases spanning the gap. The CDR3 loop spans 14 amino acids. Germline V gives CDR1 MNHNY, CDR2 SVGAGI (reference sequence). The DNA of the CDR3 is TGTGCCAGCAGTCTGGAGGGGGCTAACTATGGCTACACCTTC. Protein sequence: CASSLEGANYGYTF.

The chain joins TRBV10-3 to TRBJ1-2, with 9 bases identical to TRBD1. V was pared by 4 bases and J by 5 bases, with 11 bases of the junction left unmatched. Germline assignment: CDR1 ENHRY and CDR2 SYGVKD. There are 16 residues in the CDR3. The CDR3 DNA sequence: TGTGCCATCAGTGCCGCACAGGGGGCGCTTACTTATGGCTACACCTTC. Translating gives CAISAAQGALTYGYTF.

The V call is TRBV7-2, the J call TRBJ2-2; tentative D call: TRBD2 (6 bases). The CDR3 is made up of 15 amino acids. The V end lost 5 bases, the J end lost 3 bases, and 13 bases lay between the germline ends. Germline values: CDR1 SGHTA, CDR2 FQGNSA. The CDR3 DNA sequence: TGTGCCAGCAGCCCACAAGCTAGCGACACCGGGGAGCTGTTTTTT. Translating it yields CASSPQASDTGELFF.

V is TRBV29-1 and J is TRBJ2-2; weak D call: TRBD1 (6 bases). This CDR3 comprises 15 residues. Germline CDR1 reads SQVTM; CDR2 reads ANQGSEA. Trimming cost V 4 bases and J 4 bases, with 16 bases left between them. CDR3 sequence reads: CSVGQGPGFTGELFF. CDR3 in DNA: TGCAGCGTTGGTCAGGGGCCGGGGTTCACCGGGGAGCTGTTTTTT.

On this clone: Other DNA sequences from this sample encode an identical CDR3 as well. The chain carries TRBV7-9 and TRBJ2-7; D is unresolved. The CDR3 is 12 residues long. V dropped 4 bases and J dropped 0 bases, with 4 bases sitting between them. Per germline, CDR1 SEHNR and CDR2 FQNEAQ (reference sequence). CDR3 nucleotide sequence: TGTGCCAGCAGCTCGAGCTCCTACGAGCAGTACTTC. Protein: CASSSSSYEQYF.

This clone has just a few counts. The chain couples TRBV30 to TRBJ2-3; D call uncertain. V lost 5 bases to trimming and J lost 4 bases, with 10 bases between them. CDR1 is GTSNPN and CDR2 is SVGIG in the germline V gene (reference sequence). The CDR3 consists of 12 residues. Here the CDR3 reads CAWRFDADTQYF. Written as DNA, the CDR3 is TGTGCCTGGCGTTTCGATGCAGATACGCAGTATTTT.